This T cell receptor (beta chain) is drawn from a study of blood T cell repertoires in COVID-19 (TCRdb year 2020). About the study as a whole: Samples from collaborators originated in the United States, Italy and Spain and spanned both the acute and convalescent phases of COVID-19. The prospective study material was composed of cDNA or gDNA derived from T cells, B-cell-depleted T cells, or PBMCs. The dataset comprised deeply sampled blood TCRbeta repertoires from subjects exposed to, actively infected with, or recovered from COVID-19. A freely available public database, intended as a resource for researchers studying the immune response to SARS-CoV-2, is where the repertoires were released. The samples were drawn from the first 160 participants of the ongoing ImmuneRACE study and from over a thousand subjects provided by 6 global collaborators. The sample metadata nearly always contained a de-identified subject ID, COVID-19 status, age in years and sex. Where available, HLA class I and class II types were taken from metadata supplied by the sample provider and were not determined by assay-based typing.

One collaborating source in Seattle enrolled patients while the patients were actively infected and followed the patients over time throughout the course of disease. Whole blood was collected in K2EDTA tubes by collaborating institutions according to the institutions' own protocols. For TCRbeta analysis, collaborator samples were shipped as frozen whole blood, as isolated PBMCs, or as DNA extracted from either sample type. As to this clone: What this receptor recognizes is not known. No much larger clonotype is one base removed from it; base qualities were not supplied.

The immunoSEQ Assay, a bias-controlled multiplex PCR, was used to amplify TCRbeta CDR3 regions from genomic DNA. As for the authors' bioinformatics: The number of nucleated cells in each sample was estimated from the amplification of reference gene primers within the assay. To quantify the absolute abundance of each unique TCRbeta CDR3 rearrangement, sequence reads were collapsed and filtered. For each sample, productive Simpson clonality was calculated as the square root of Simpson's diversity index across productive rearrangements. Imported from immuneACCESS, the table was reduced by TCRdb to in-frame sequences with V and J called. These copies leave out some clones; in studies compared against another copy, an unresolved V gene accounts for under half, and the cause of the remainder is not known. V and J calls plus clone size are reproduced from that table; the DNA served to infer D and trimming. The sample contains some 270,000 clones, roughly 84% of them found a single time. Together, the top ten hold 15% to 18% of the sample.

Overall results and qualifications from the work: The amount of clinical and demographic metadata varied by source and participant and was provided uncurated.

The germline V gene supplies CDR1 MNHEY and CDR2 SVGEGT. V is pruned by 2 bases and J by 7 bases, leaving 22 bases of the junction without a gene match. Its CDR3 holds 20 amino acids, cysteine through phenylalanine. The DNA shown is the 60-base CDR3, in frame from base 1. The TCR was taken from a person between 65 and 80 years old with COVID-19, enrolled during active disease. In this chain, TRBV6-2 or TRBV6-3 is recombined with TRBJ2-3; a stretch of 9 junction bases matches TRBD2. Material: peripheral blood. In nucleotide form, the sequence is TGTGCCAGCAGTTACGCGAGAGTTACTAGCGGGCCCGACTCACGATATACGCAGTATTTT. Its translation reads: CASSYARVTSGPDSRYTQYF.